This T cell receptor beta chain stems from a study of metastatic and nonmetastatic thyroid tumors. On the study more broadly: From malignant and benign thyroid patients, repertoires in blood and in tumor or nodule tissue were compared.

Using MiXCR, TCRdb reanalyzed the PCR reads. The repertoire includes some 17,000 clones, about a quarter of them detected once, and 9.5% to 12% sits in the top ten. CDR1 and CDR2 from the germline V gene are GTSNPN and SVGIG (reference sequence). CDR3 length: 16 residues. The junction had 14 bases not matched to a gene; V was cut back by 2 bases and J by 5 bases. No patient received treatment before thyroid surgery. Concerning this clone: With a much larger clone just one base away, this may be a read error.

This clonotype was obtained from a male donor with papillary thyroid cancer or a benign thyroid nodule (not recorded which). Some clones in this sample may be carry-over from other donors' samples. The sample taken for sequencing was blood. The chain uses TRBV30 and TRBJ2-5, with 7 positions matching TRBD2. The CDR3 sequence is CAWSKGPLAAHETQYF. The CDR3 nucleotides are TGTGCCTGGAGTAAGGGACCCCTAGCGGCCCACGAGACCCAGTACTTC.